This TCR beta chain is from a study of response to subunit inactivated influenza vaccine. TCRdb ran MiXCR on the RT-PCR reads and lists one entry per CDR3 protein. This table holds over 400,000 distinct CDR3 sequences, roughly 13% found once. CDR1 is DFQATT and CDR2 is SNEGSKA in the germline V gene (reference sequence). The CDR3 is made up of 13 amino acids. Trimming pared 2 bases from V and 4 bases from J, leaving 6 bases between. Study-wide results and limits: Few additional T cells are recruited per seasonal influenza vaccination, authors suggested.

Remarks on this clonotype: Its antigen remains unknown.

The sequence derives from a man between 50 and 59 years old who received an inactivated influenza vaccine. Sequencing was performed on PBMCs from blood, taken about 40 days after vaccination. The rearrangement joins TRBV20-1 to TRBJ1-6; D gene ambiguous. CDR3 nucleotides: TGCAGTGCTAGAAGGCAGTATAATTCACCCCTCCACTTT. Protein product: CSARRQYNSPLHF.